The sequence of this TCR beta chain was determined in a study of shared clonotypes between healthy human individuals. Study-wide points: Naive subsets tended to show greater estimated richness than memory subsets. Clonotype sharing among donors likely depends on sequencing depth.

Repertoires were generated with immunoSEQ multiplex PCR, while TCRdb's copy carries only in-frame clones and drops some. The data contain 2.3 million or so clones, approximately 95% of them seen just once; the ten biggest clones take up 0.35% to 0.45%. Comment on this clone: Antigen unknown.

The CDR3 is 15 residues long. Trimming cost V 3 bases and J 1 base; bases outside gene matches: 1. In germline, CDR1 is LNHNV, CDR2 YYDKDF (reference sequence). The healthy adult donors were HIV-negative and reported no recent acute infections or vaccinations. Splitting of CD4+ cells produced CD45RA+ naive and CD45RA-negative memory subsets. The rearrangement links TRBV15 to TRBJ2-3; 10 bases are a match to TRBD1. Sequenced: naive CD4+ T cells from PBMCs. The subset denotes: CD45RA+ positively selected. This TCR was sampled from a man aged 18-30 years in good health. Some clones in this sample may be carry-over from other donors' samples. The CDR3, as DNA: TGTGCCACCAGCAGGACAGGGGGCGGCACAGATACGCAGTATTTT. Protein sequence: CATSRTGGGTDTQYF.